This section outlines one T cell receptor beta chain sequence together with its context. The sample holds a few counts of this clone. It lacks a known antigen. No base qualities exist here, and no much larger clone lies one base off it. The donors were healthy, HIV-negative adults who had no recently reported acute infections or vaccinations. Every donor was a Caucasian adult living in Nashville, Tennessee, USA. CD4+ T cells were enriched by magnetic negative selection, after which naive cells were positively selected on CD45RA and the negative fraction was taken as the memory subset. After blood collection by leukapheresis, PBMCs were isolated using Ficoll-Histopaque density gradient centrifugation and then cryopreserved in the vapor phase of liquid nitrogen. Analytical flow cytometry was used to check the purity and quantity of each magnetically sorted T cell population. Genomic DNA was isolated from each sorted fraction and quantified by UV absorbance on a Nanodrop 2000c.

Via the germline V gene (reference sequence), CDR1 is LNHDA and CDR2 SQIVND. At the junction V is shortened by 3 bases and J by 5 bases, with 8 bases in between. Reading from cysteine to phenylalanine, the CDR3 counts 13 amino acids. The CDR3 DNA has 39 bases and is translated from base 1. TCR CDR3 regions were amplified from genomic DNA by multiplex PCR using the deep immunoSEQ assay. For each cell subset, the extracted genomic DNA was distributed evenly across all wells of several immunoSEQ 96-well plates, and each plate served as one replicate. For sorted subsets, around 200 ng genomic DNA, equal to 30,000 or so T cell genomes, was loaded into each replicate PCR. Purified libraries were quantified with a Qubit 3.0 fluorometer, sized on a Bioanalyzer 2100, and re-quantified with the KAPA Library Quantification kit. Every immunoSEQ 96-well plate was sequenced on a dedicated single-read 150-cycle Illumina NextSeq 550 flow cell. The published analysis was carried out like this. Because the immunoSEQ output held only junctional sequences and lacked quality scores, the filtering could not match the filtering applied to full-length reads. Sequences were annotated with PyIR, a Python wrapper for IgBLAST v1.9, and V/J genes and CDR3 were assigned using IMGT germline references. Any read was removed if the V/J assignment was weak (E-value above 1e-6), the CDR3 was missing, or the read contained stop codons, out-of-frame junctions, or ambiguous translated residues. A V3J clonotype was defined by an identical inferred V gene, J gene, and CDR3 amino acid sequence. Percentage overlap between repertoires was computed as shared unique clonotypes divided by the size of the smaller repertoire. Three approaches were used to assess repertoire richness: RTK rarefaction, the Chao1 estimator, and Recon v2.1 estimates of unobserved clonotypes. Generation probabilities for all TCRbeta clonotypes obtained by the gDNA method from a few donors were computed using OLGA. This is the immuneACCESS table as TCRdb keeps it, with only in-frame sequences that have V and J called. A part of the clones is gone; compared with another copy, unresolved V genes explain less than half, and the rest is unexplained. The V and J calls and clone size were taken over from that table, and D and trimming were inferred from the DNA. This sample has some 240,000 clones in its table, and 60% to 70% of those were observed once. 8.5% to 14% of the sample is taken by the ten largest.

The data derive from a study of shared clonotypes between healthy human individuals (dated by TCRdb to the early 2020s). Describing the broader study: A few men and a couple of women, aged 18 to 49 years, made up the cohort. To estimate repertoire size and how much clonotype sharing occurs between individuals, the study deeply sequenced the blood TCR repertoires of about five healthy adults. For each donor, CD4 naive and CD4 memory were each given three plates, CD8 naive was given two plates, and CD8 memory was given one plate. Libraries were prepared and TCR repertoires were sequenced by different laboratories using diverse techniques, in order to increase sequencing depth and limit assay-specific biases. Leukapheresis yielded between about 0.9 and 9 billion PBMCs per donor.

The paper as a whole reports these results and caveats: Sampling was restricted to blood, and TCR repertoires in tissues likely differ from the TCR repertoires found in blood. Clonotypes shared by all four sorted-subset donors showed higher generation probabilities than non-shared clonotypes. Roughly 5% of naive CD4, 3.5% of naive CD8, 2.3% of memory CD4, and roughly 0.4% of memory CD8 clonotypes were shared across several donors. Naive subsets generally had larger estimated clonotype richness than memory subsets. Pairwise subsampling indicated that sequencing depth was expected to affect the degree of clonotype sharing among donors. Because the study included a small number of donors, the genetic and exposure-history diversity represented was limited. Even with the large sequencing depth, rarefaction of the sorted-subset datasets indicated that sequencing was incomplete.

The sequence links TRBV19 to TRBJ1-5; the D gene is unclear. The sequenced sample consisted of memory CD4+ T cells sorted from blood. What this sample's cell subset or site label stands for: CD45RA-negative fraction. The receptor's source is a man aged 25-40 years in good health. The CDR3 in this case is CASSIDWDQPQHF. The bases are TGTGCCAGTAGTATTGACTGGGATCAGCCCCAGCATTTT.